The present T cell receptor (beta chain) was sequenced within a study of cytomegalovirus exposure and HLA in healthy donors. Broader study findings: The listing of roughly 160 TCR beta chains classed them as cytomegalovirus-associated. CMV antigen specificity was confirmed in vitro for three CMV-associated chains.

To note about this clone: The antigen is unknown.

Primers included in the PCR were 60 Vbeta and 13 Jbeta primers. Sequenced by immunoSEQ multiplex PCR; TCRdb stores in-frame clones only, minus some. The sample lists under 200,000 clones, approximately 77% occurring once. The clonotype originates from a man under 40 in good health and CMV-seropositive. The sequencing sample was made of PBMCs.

The CDR3 DNA sequence: TGTGCCAGCAGGGACAAGCCGGGACAGGGAACCATGAACACTGAAGCTTTCTTT. Protein: CASRDKPGQGTMNTEAFF. The rearrangement joins TRBV7-2 to TRBJ1-1; 9 bases agree with TRBD1. Germline CDR1 SGHTA, CDR2 FQGNSA. With 6 bases clipped from V and 0 bases from J, the junction kept 14 bases outside the gene matches. CDR3 size: 18 residues.